These 18 T cell receptor beta chains were sequenced from one sample in a study of T cell repertoires in cytomegalovirus infection. TCRdb analysed the reads with MiXCR anew, one entry per CDR3 protein. This sample has approximately 260,000 distinct CDR3 sequences, with about 15% found just once. Sample: CD8+ T cells from PBMCs. Source of these receptors: a human donor in good health (CMV status not recorded). Some clones in this sample may be carry-over from other donors' samples.

This clonotype was seen ten or more times. J is TRBJ2-5 and V is TRBV6-6, with no clear D. The germline V gene encodes CDR1 MNHNY and CDR2 SVGAGI (reference sequence). V lost 5 bases to trimming and J lost 5 bases, with 18 bases between them. The CDR3 totals 15 residues. CDR3 protein: CASSKLEGRDETQYF. In DNA form, the CDR3 reads TGTGCCAGCAGTAAATTAGAAGGCAGAGATGAGACCCAGTACTTC.

The table lists this clonotype with many counts. This chain uses TRBV9 with TRBJ1-1; 10 nucleotides match TRBD1. With 4 bases clipped from V and 4 bases from J, the junction kept 4 bases outside the gene matches. CDR1 is SGDLS, CDR2 YYNGEE, per germline. This CDR3 is 14 amino acids long. CDR3 coding DNA: TGTGCCAGCAGCTGGGGACAGGGGTCCACTGAAGCTTTCTTT. As protein: CASSWGQGSTEAFF.

This clonotype turned up a few times. The chain links TRBV6-2 or TRBV6-3 to TRBJ1-1, with D possibly being TRBD1 (6 bases). V dropped 6 bases and J dropped 6 bases, with 11 bases sitting between them. CDR1 and CDR2 from the germline V gene are MNHEY and SVGEGT. The CDR3 covers 12 residues. The CDR3: CASSPGAPEAFF. Written as DNA, the CDR3 is TGTGCCAGCAGCCCAGGGGCCCCTGAAGCTTTCTTT.

CDR3 sequence: CASSLPGTGWETQYF. The CDR3 DNA reads TGTGCCAGCAGCCTACCCGGGACAGGGTGGGAGACCCAGTACTTC. This chain joins TRBV11-2 and TRBJ2-5; 9 nucleotides agree with TRBD1. The CDR3 spans 15 residues. Germline V lookup: CDR1 SGHAT, CDR2 FQNNGV. The ends lost 5 bases at V and 5 bases at J; junction bases unmatched: 9.

This clonotype was found many times. CDR3 loop: CASSPTGISYEQYF. CDR3 in DNA: TGTGCCAGCAGCCCCACAGGAATCTCCTACGAGCAGTACTTC. This chain connects TRBV5-6 to TRBJ2-7, with D maybe TRBD1 (5 bases). Per germline, CDR1 SGHDT and CDR2 YYEEEE. Trimming left V 4 bases short and J 0 bases short, with 11 bases between. The CDR3 has 14 amino acids.

A note on this clonotype: This may come from a read error, since a much larger clone is one base off. This CDR3 is CANSFPGTVTSGYTF. The CDR3 DNA sequence: TGTGCCAACAGTTTCCCCGGGACAGTTACTTCCGGCTACACCTTC. This sequence joins TRBV12-3 or TRBV12-4 and TRBJ1-2, with 7 positions matching TRBD1. This CDR3 comprises 15 residues.

In this sample, this clonotype turned up a few times. The chain couples TRBV6-1 to TRBJ1-5; D possibly corresponds to TRBD1 (6 bases). The V end lost 7 bases, the J end lost 5 bases, and 12 bases lay between the germline ends. Per germline, CDR1 MNHNS and CDR2 SASEGT. CDR3 length: 13 residues. CDR3 nucleotide sequence: TGTGCCAGCACCCAGCGACAGGATCAGCCCCAGCATTTT. Translation: CASTQRQDQPQHF.

Ten or more counts support this clonotype. The gene calls are TRBV3-1 and TRBJ1-1, with a weak D call TRBD1 (6 bases). The CDR3 runs 17 residues. Trimming cost V 2 bases and J 0 bases, with 16 bases left between them. CDR1 and CDR2 from the germline V gene are LGHDT and YNNKEL (reference sequence). The CDR3 spells CASSQPGHDRLNTEAFF. The CDR3 nucleotides read TGTGCCAGCAGCCAACCGGGACACGACCGTTTGAACACTGAAGCTTTCTTT. Full variable domain (remainder filled in from reference TRBV3-1 and TRBJ1-1): DTAVSQTPKYLVTQMGNDKSIKCEQNLGHDTMYWYKQDSKKFLKIMFSYNNKELIINETVPNRFSPKSPDKAHLNLHINSLELGDSAVYFCASSQPGHDRLNTEAFFGQGTRLTVV.

This clonotype was counted a few times. V and J are TRBV27 and TRBJ2-5, with D possibly being TRBD2 (5 bases). The germline V and J ends were trimmed by 5 bases and 14 bases, with 21 bases remaining between them. CDR1 is MNHEY and CDR2 is SMNVEV in the germline V gene (reference sequence). CDR3 size: 13 residues. The CDR3 DNA sequence: TGTGCCAGCAGTCCCGCATTGGGCGGGCTAGGTTACTTC. Protein product: CASSPALGGLGYF.

V gene TRBV29-1 combines with J gene TRBJ2-5; TRBD1 matches at 9 bases. CDR3 length: 16 amino acids. The V gene end was trimmed by 6 bases and the J gene end by 3 bases; junction bases not matched to a gene: 14. The germline CDR1 and CDR2 sequences are SQVTM and ANQGSEA. CDR3 protein: CSVPSFNRDREETQYF. In DNA, the CDR3 is TGCAGCGTCCCAAGCTTCAACCGGGACAGGGAAGAGACCCAGTACTTC.

This clonotype came up many times. This sequence joins TRBV19 and TRBJ2-1; the match to TRBD2 covers 9 bases. The CDR3 has 16 amino acids. CDR1 is LNHDA and CDR2 is SQIVND in the germline V gene (reference sequence). J lost 1 base, V lost 6 bases, and 7 bases had no gene match. The CDR3 nucleotides read TGTGCCAGTAGCTGGACGGCGGGGGGGTCCTACAATGAGCAGTTCTTC. It codes for CASSWTAGGSYNEQFF.

The chain links TRBV6-8 to TRBJ2-5; 7 bases are shared with TRBD1. The ends lost 6 bases at V and 2 bases at J; junction bases unmatched: 6. The CDR3 has 14 amino acids. CDR1 MNHGY and CDR2 SAAAGT come from the germline V gene. The CDR3 DNA reads TGTGCCAGCAGCACGACAGGGTTTCAAGAGACCCAGTACTTC. Encoded protein: CASSTTGFQETQYF.

This clonotype has at least ten counts. CDR3 nucleotides: TGTGCCAGCGGGGCTGCAGGGGAGGATCAGCCCCAGCATTTT. Amino acids: CASGAAGEDQPQHF. The chain uses TRBV2 and TRBJ1-5; tentative D call: TRBD1 (6 bases). Trimming removed 8 bases from V and 5 bases from J, with 16 bases in between. The length of the CDR3 is 14 residues. The germline V gene has CDR1 SNHLY and CDR2 FYNNEI.

This chain links TRBV7-6 with TRBJ2-1; D is perhaps TRBD1 (5 bases). The CDR3 runs 16 residues. Trimming removed 1 base at V and 0 bases at J, with 10 bases between. Germline CDR1 and CDR2: SGHVS and FNYEAQ. The DNA for the CDR3 is TGTGCCAGCAGCTTAGAAGCAGGGATCTCCTACAATGAGCAGTTCTTC. Amino acids: CASSLEAGISYNEQFF.

The chain is built from TRBV6-5 and TRBJ1-1, with D possibly being TRBD1 (5 bases). Germline V gene data show CDR1 as MNHEY and CDR2 as SVGAGI. V gave up 2 bases and J gave up 3 bases, with 16 bases separating them. The length of the CDR3 is 16 residues. CDR3 DNA sequence: TGTGCCAGCAGTTACCGGGGAGGGGTAAGGGACACTGAAGCTTTCTTT. Protein product: CASSYRGGVRDTEAFF.

This clonotype showed up just a few times. The rearrangement uses TRBV7-6 and TRBJ2-3; TRBD1 is a possible D gene (6 bases). V was shortened by 5 bases and J by 0 bases, with 18 bases between the two germline ends. Germline CDR1 is SGHVS and CDR2 is FNYEAQ. The CDR3 consists of 17 residues. CDR3 sequence reads: CASSHSQGTRSTDTQYF. DNA of the CDR3: TGTGCCAGCAGCCATAGTCAGGGGACCCGTAGCACAGATACGCAGTATTTT.

The rearrangement joins TRBV7-4 to TRBJ2-6; D gene uncertain. V dropped 4 bases and J dropped 0 bases, with 7 bases sitting between them. The CDR3 spans 15 residues. Germline assignment: CDR1 SGHVT and CDR2 SQSDAQ. CDR3 region: CASSWVGSGANVLTF. The CDR3 DNA reads as TGTGCCAGCAGCTGGGTCGGCTCTGGGGCCAACGTCCTGACTTTC.

The chain combines TRBV28 with TRBJ2-5; D is unclear. This CDR3 is built from 13 residues. Germline V gene lookup returns CDR1 MDHEN and CDR2 SYDVKM. V was trimmed by 2 bases and J by 2 bases, leaving 6 bases between them. In DNA, the CDR3 is TGTGCCAGCAGTTTAGATCGGCAAGAGACCCAGTACTTC. It yields the protein CASSLDRQETQYF. The variable domain in full, completed from reference TRBV28 and TRBJ2-5, reads DVKVTQSSRYLVKRTGEKVFLECVQDMDHENMFWYRQDPGLGLRLIYFSYDVKMKEKGDIPEGYSVSREKKERFSLILESASTNQTSMYLCASSLDRQETQYFGPGTRLLVL.